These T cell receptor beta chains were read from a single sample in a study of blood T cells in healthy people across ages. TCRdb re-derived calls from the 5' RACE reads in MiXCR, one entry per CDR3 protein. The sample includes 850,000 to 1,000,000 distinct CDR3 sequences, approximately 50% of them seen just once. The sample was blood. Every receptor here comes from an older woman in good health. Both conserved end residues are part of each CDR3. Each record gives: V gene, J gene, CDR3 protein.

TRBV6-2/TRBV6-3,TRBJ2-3,CASSYSILAGGDTQYF
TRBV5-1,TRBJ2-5,CASSLAPRGETQYF
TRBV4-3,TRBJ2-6,CASSQERAGGAGANVLTF
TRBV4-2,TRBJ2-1,CASSKTSGTYNEQFF
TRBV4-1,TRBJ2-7,CASSHIIRAIYEQYF
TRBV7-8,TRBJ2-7,CASSLASGRARTCEQYF
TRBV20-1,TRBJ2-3,CSASGGADLGDTQYF
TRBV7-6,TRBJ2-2,CASSSYSGSWTGELFF
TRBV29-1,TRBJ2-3,CSVDAGAADTQYF
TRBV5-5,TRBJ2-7,CASSHRADSYEQYF
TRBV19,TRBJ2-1,CASNSRSNGNEQFF
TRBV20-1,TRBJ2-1,CSAGRRSNEQFF
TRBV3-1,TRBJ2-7,CASSIHSSYEQYF
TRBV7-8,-,CASSSTRGTAGGEQYF
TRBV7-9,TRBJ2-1,CASSLVGTEQFF
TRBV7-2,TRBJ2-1,CASSESSGREQQFF
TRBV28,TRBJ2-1,CASSTPRGTGGNEQFF
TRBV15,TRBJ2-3,CATNSAGGTTDTQYF
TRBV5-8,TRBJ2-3,CASSPLAGGPHTQYF
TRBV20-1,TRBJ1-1,CSASAGTEAFF
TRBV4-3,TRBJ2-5,CASSLRRGTNQPQYF
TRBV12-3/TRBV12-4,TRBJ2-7,CASRRRTASEQYF
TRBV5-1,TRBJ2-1,CASSPAGGATSRGQFF
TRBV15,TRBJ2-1,CATSMKTGGRDEQFF
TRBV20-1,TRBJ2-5,CTPLVRETQYF
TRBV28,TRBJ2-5,CASSLRSSGETQYF
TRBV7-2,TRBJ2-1,CASSLVSSGDEQFF
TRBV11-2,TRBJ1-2,CASRPPGQGANGYTF
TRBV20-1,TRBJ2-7,CSARDLKDLKPYEQYF
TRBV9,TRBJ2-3,CASSGSSGTQYF
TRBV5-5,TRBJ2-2,CASSLRAGVGELFF
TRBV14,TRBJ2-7,CASSQGKNFKDEQYF
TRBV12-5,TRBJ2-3,CASGLVQGASFTDTQYF
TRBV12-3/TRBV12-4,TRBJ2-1,CASRKNNGNDEQFF
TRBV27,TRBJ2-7,CASSLRLLAAYEQYF
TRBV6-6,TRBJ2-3,CASSDGVPDTQYF
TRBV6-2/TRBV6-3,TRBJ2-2,CASRTSGPNTGELFF
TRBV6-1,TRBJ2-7,CASSDWSSYEQYF
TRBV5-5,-,CASSLLGGGQTQYF
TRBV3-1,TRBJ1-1,CASSHTGRKNTEAFF
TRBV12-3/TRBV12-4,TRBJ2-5,CASSPAQHTNNEQYF
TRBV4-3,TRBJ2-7,CASSQEFRDYEQYF
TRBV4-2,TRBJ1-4,CASSQDRRGINEKLFF
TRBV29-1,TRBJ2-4,CSVSRQGRGVAKNIQYF
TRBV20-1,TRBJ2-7,CSAHELGHRPSYEQYF
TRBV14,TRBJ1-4,CASSQEYGTREKLFF
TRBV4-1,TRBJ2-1,CASGGLAGATFPVEQFF
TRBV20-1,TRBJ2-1,CSAPGPFGSYNEQFF
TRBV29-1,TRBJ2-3,CSTLGGKGYTDTQYF
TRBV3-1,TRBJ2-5,CASSQEAGGEETQYF
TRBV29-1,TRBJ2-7,CSVVVLGGGEQYF
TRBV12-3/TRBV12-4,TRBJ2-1,CASSFGTANNEQFF
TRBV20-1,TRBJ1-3,CSARDPGSGNTIYF
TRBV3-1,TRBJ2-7,CASSREYGPNEQYF
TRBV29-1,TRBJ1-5,CSVAAGDQPQHF